This TCR beta chain was found in a study of CD8 T cells in ankylosing spondylitis. Overall study findings and caveats: Ankylosing spondylitis blood seemed to carry a telltale TCR beta motif made of roughly eight highly homologous variants.

Each CDR3 protein gets one entry after TCRdb re-called the 5' RACE reads with MiXCR. Of about 130,000 distinct CDR3 sequences in the sample, roughly 18% were seen once. In its sample, this clonotype was seen a few times. As yet, its antigen is unknown. The CDR3 extends over 16 amino acids. Losses at the gene ends were 0 bases for V and 1 base for J; bases not matched to a gene: 4. Looked up from germline, CDR1 is LGHNA and CDR2 is YNFKEQ. Sequencing was performed on blood, either unsorted or a sorted T cell fraction (not recorded which). The source is a male donor with ankylosing spondylitis. The chain has TRBV4-2 and TRBJ2-7; 9 bases fit TRBD2. CDR3 bases: TGTGCCAGCAGCCAAGAGACGGGACTAGCTTCCTACGAGCAGTACTTC. It encodes CASSQETGLASYEQYF.